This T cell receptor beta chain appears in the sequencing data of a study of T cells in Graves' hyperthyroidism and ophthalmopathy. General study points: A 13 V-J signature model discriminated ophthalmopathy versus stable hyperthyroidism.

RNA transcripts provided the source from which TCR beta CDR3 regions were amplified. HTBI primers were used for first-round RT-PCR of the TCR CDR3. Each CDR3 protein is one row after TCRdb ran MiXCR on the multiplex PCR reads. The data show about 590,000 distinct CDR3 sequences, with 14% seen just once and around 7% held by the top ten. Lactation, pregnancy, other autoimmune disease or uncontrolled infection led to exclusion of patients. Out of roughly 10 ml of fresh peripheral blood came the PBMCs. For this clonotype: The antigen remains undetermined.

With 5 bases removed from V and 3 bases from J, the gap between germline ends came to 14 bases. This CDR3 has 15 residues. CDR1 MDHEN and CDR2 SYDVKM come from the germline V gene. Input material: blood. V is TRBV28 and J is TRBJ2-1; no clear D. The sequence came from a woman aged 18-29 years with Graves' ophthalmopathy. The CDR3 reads CASSPRTPIYNEQFF. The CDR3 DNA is TGTGCCAGCAGTCCACGGACGCCTATCTACAATGAGCAGTTCTTC.